This record concerns one TCR beta chain sequence. This entry is derived from a study of T cells in Graves' hyperthyroidism and ophthalmopathy. Template material for amplifying TCR beta CDR3 regions consisted of RNA transcripts. Using the HTBI primer set, a first-round RT-PCR was run on the TCR CDR3. In TCRdb, the multiplex PCR reads were re-called with MiXCR into one record per CDR3 protein. The top ten clones hold about 7% of a sample with about 590,000 distinct CDR3 sequences, roughly 14% of them seen once. Uncontrolled infection, other autoimmune disease, pregnancy or lactation excluded patients. Clinical symptoms, serum thyroxine and TRAb, thyroid ultrasound and orbital computed tomography were used for the diagnoses. Germline V CDR1 and CDR2: DFQATT, SNEGSKA (reference sequence). The CDR3 length is 14 residues. V shed 5 bases, J shed 2 bases, and the junction held 7 bases outside the gene matches.

The rearrangement joins TRBV20-1 to TRBJ2-7; TRBD2 aligns across 9 bases. Material: blood. The receptor was isolated from a woman in her twenties or thirties with Graves' hyperthyroidism. CDR3 residues: CSASSTSGAYEQYF. CDR3 DNA sequence: TGCAGTGCTTCATCGACTAGCGGAGCCTACGAGCAGTACTTC.